The sequence of this TCR beta chain was determined in a study of cytomegalovirus exposure and HLA in healthy donors. Study details: An early release of data contained 80 million to 85 million unique TCRs, which came from HLA-typed donors. Study-wide results and caveats: Highly shared sequence variants in one cluster were likely a sequencing artifact. Later findings reportedly placed an Asian-associated ancestry cluster below the approximately 670-donor mean for N-insertions.

This clone came up once. The antigen remains unidentified. The germline V and J ends were trimmed by 4 bases and 2 bases, with 9 bases remaining between them. Germline CDR1 and CDR2: MNHNS and SASEGT. CDR3 length: 14 amino acids. PCR amplification relied on 60 Vbeta primers (plus 13 Jbeta primers). Data came from immunoSEQ multiplex PCR; TCRdb stores just in-frame clones and leaves some out. Of fewer than 110,000 clones in the sample, 65% to 85% were seen once. This chain uses TRBV6-1 with TRBJ1-3; D remains ambiguous. Sequencing was performed on PBMCs. The clonotype was recovered from a woman aged 40 to 55 in good health and CMV-seronegative. The CDR3 reads CASSAGSAGNTIYF. CDR3 nucleotides: TGTGCCAGCAGTGCGGGGTCGGCTGGAAACACCATATATTTT.